One and the same sample provided the 14 T cell receptor beta chains below, sequenced in a study of T cells in Graves' hyperthyroidism and ophthalmopathy. Regions amplified from RNA transcripts were the TCR beta CDR3 regions. First-round RT-PCR targeting the TCR CDR3 was performed with the HTBI primer set. TCRdb reprocessed the multiplex PCR reads via MiXCR and lists one record per CDR3 protein. The sample shows roughly 500,000 distinct CDR3 sequences, roughly 13% of them seen only once. The sequencing sample was made of blood. The receptors stem from a woman in her thirties with Graves' hyperthyroidism that later progressed to Graves' ophthalmopathy.

At least ten counts were recorded for this clonotype. V gene TRBV10-3 combines with J gene TRBJ2-5; maybe TRBD1 (6 bases). The length of the CDR3 is 14 residues. The ends were cut back, 4 bases at V and 2 bases at J, with 11 bases in the middle. Germline values: CDR1 ENHRY, CDR2 SYGVKD. The CDR3 region has the DNA TGTGCCATCAGTGCCGGGACAATTCAAGAGACCCAGTACTTC. The encoded protein is CAISAGTIQETQYF.

This chain links TRBV12-3 or TRBV12-4 with TRBJ1-5; D is ambiguous. The CDR3 is 14 residues long. The V gene lost 8 bases and the J gene lost 4 bases, with 15 bases spanning the gap. The CDR3 bases are TGTGCCAGCTGTTGCCCCTATACAAATCAGCCCCAGCATTTT. Its protein product is CASCCPYTNQPQHF.

J is TRBJ2-6 and V is TRBV19; D is undetermined. Germline V gene sequence: CDR1 LNHDA, CDR2 SQIVND (reference sequence). Trimming removed 7 bases at V and 0 bases at J, with 13 bases between. The CDR3 consists of 16 residues. The CDR3 DNA reads TGTGCCAGTACCTCGAGTGGTCACTCTGGGGCCAACGTCCTGACTTTC. Translation: CASTSSGHSGANVLTF.

This clonotype was recorded at least ten times. The chain recombines TRBV29-1 with TRBJ2-1, with D perhaps TRBD1 (6 bases). This CDR3 contains 14 residues. Germline loops: CDR1 SQVTM, CDR2 ANQGSEA. V was trimmed by 6 bases and J by 6 bases, leaving 18 bases between them. The CDR3 loop is CSVSTGWVSNEQFF. The CDR3 DNA is TGCAGCGTCTCAACAGGGTGGGTGAGCAATGAGCAGTTCTTC.

Ten or more counts support this clonotype. This chain connects TRBV2 to TRBJ2-7; the match to TRBD2 covers 7 bases. This CDR3 has 12 amino acids. The junction had 1 base not matched to a gene; V was cut back by 3 bases and J by 5 bases. Germline V gene data show CDR1 as SNHLY and CDR2 as FYNNEI. The CDR3 region is CASSEGGDEQYF. The CDR3 DNA reads as TGTGCCAGCAGTGAGGGGGGGGACGAGCAGTACTTC. The full variable domain, with the rest looked up from reference TRBV2 and TRBJ2-7, is EPEVTQTPSHQVTQMGQEVILRCVPISNHLYFYWYRQILGQKVEFLVSFYNNEISEKSEIFDDQFSVERPDGSNFTLKIRSTKLEDSAMYFCASSEGGDEQYFGPGTRLTVT.

Remarks on this clonotype: A much larger clone is a single base away; this may be a read error. The chain couples TRBV27 to TRBJ2-5, with D perhaps TRBD1 (7 bases). The germline gives CDR1 MNHEY, CDR2 SMNVEV (reference sequence). With 5 bases removed from V and 6 bases from J, the gap between germline ends came to 22 bases. The CDR3 loop spans 16 amino acids. CDR3 in amino acids: CASSRDSRVGGKTQYF. CDR3 bases: TGTGCCAGCAGTAGGGACAGCCGGGTAGGGGGGAAGACCCAGTACTTC.

The chain recombines TRBV20-1 with TRBJ2-7; D is possibly TRBD2 (6 bases). V lost 4 bases and J 3 bases, leaving 19 bases between the germline ends. From germline, CDR1 is DFQATT and CDR2 SNEGSKA (reference sequence). The CDR3 runs to 15 residues. The CDR3, as DNA: TGCAGTGCTATACTCCCGGGGGATCGTCACTACGAGCAGTACTTC. Translating it yields CSAILPGDRHYEQYF.

This clonotype came up many times. The CDR3 is CAISASLGTDYEQYF. In nucleotides, the CDR3 is TGTGCCATCAGTGCCTCTCTAGGCACGGACTACGAGCAGTACTTC. The chain employs TRBV10-3 and TRBJ2-7; D gene uncertain. V gave up 4 bases and J gave up 3 bases, with 16 bases separating them. The CDR3 spans 15 residues. Germline V gene sequence: CDR1 ENHRY, CDR2 SYGVKD.

A remark on this clonotype: Its ends do not fully match the called genes, so a read error is possible. The chain uses TRBV7-7 and TRBJ2-1; 10 bases are shared with TRBD2. The germline V gene encodes CDR1 SSHAT and CDR2 FNYEAQ (reference sequence). The CDR3 loop spans 19 amino acids. The CDR3 region is CASSFRASGRGPFGNEQFF. CDR3 bases: TGTGCTAGCAGCTTTAGGGCTAGCGGGAGAGGCCCCTTCGGCAATGAGCAGTTCTTC.

This chain joins TRBV7-9 and TRBJ2-7; 10 bases are shared with TRBD2. Germline lookup yields CDR1 SEHNR and CDR2 FQNEAQ (reference sequence). The CDR3 runs to 14 residues. V was pared by 3 bases and J by 6 bases, with 5 bases of the junction left unmatched. In nucleotides, the CDR3 is TGTGCCAGCAGCTTTTGGGCTAGCGGGAGCGAGCAGTACTTC. This translates into CASSFWASGSEQYF.

The gene calls are TRBV6-1 and TRBJ1-2, with a tentative D call TRBD1 (5 bases). The ends were cut back, 3 bases at V and 4 bases at J, with 12 bases in the middle. CDR1 is MNHNS and CDR2 is SASEGT in the germline V gene. This CDR3 spans 14 amino acids. CDR3 nucleotides: TGTGCCAGCAGTGACCCGGGACGGCTCTATGGCTACACCTTC. Translated, it gives CASSDPGRLYGYTF.

This clonotype was counted ten times or more. V and J are TRBV28 and TRBJ2-7; D is ambiguous. The CDR3 spans 11 residues. Trimming stripped 6 bases from V and 2 bases from J, with 5 bases between. CDR1 and CDR2 from the germline V gene are MDHEN and SYDVKM. CDR3 coding DNA: TGTGCCAGCAGGGGCCCCTACGAGCAGTACTTC. Its translation: CASRGPYEQYF.

This clonotype was seen many times. This chain links TRBV12-3 or TRBV12-4 with TRBJ2-7; 9 bases align to TRBD1. CDR3 size: 14 residues. Trimming at V came to 5 bases and at J to 6 bases, leaving 8 bases not matched to a gene. The CDR3: CASSSYRGLFEQYF. The CDR3 DNA reads TGTGCCAGCAGTAGCTACAGGGGGCTATTCGAGCAGTACTTC.

This clonotype was counted at least ten times. The chain employs TRBV7-9 and TRBJ1-1; tentatively, D is TRBD1 (5 bases). Looked up from germline, CDR1 is SEHNR and CDR2 is FQNEAQ (reference sequence). The CDR3 contains 15 residues. Trimming left V 1 base short and J 1 base short, with 10 bases between. CDR3 loop: CASSLGGGPNTEAFF. In nucleotides, the CDR3 is TGTGCCAGCAGCTTAGGGGGGGGACCGAACACTGAAGCTTTCTTT.